These T cell receptor beta chains were read from a single sample in a study of cytomegalovirus exposure and HLA in healthy donors. Data came from immunoSEQ multiplex PCR; TCRdb stores just in-frame clones and leaves some out. The sample holds fewer than 350,000 clones, roughly 90% seen once. Sequenced sample: PBMCs. These receptors originate from a woman younger than 35 in good health and CMV-seronegative. CDR3s leave out the opening cysteine and the closing phenylalanine or tryptophan. The order of the fields is V gene, clone size, J gene, D gene, CDR3 protein. The D gene is left open where the match is weak. The size of a clone is reported for some rows only, either as once, few or many, or as a class for expanded clones.

V: TRBV14; size: .; J: TRBJ1-4; D: TRBD1; CDR3: ASSRDRANEKLF
V: TRBV19; size: .; J: TRBJ1-6; D: TRBD1; CDR3: ASSIDATGVYNSPLH
V: TRBV14; size: .; J: TRBJ2-7; D: .; CDR3: ASSPGQPPYEQY
V: TRBV21-1; size: once; J: TRBJ1-2; D: .; CDR3: ASSNFWGAKGYT
V: TRBV28; size: .; J: TRBJ1-1; D: .; CDR3: ASSSAVQGRGTEAF
V: TRBV11-2; size: few; J: TRBJ1-1; D: .; CDR3: ASSDPPKTGNTEAF
V: TRBV5-4; size: few; J: TRBJ1-1; D: .; CDR3: ASSLAGANTEAF
V: TRBV5-1; size: .; J: TRBJ1-4; D: TRBD1; CDR3: ASSKKDRGFGVEKLF
V: TRBV5-1; size: .; J: TRBJ1-1; D: TRBD1; CDR3: ASSSGTGGNEAF
V: TRBV19; size: .; J: TRBJ1-5; D: .; CDR3: ASSIDQGNQPQH
V: TRBV19; size: .; J: TRBJ1-1; D: .; CDR3: ASRSEGGSTEAF
V: TRBV6-5; size: .; J: .; D: .; CDR3: ASRTGRTYEQY
V: TRBV5-4; size: .; J: TRBJ2-3; D: TRBD1; CDR3: ASSSGQGHTDTQY
V: TRBV5-1; size: once; J: TRBJ2-1; D: .; CDR3: ASSLGWGLTSYNEQF
V: TRBV11-2; size: .; J: TRBJ1-4; D: TRBD1; CDR3: ASSLGRQGDEKLF
V: TRBV12-5; size: .; J: TRBJ2-1; D: .; CDR3: ASGSHFNPYQAGNEQF
V: TRBV5-6; size: .; J: TRBJ1-1; D: .; CDR3: ASSLEPGQAF
V: TRBV7-9; size: once; J: .; D: .; CDR3: ASSSLRGYEQY
V: TRBV27; size: .; J: TRBJ2-3; D: TRBD2; CDR3: ASSSGGTSGDTDTQY
V: TRBV27; size: .; J: TRBJ2-2; D: TRBD2; CDR3: ASSLTSGSFTGELF
V: TRBV13; size: .; J: TRBJ1-6; D: .; CDR3: ASSLGQGTPLH
V: TRBV5-1; size: few; J: TRBJ2-7; D: TRBD1; CDR3: ASSSSTGGYEQY
V: TRBV4-1; size: .; J: TRBJ2-7; D: .; CDR3: ASSQDRGLTYEQY
V: TRBV9; size: once; J: TRBJ2-2; D: .; CDR3: ASSVGGQVFTGELF
V: TRBV7-8; size: .; J: TRBJ1-1; D: .; CDR3: ASSLGRFRNTEAF
V: TRBV6-1; size: .; J: TRBJ2-7; D: TRBD2; CDR3: ASRAGRGKSDEQY
V: TRBV4-1; size: .; J: TRBJ2-6; D: .; CDR3: ASSQAVPRAGANVLT
V: TRBV2; size: .; J: TRBJ1-1; D: .; CDR3: ASILGSWAF
V: TRBV6-6; size: .; J: TRBJ2-2; D: .; CDR3: ASQGTPSTGELF
V: TRBV5-6; size: .; J: TRBJ1-4; D: .; CDR3: ASSLLATGEKLF
V: TRBV6-5; size: .; J: TRBJ1-3; D: .; CDR3: ASSRTTGNTIY